The clone carrying this T cell receptor (beta chain) was seen a handful of times. The target antigen is unknown. TCR beta libraries were prepared from cDNA with unique molecular identifiers. TCRdb re-derived calls from the PCR reads in MiXCR, one entry per CDR3 protein. Of roughly 400,000 distinct CDR3 sequences in the sample, approximately 38% were seen once. The V gene lost 4 bases and the J gene lost 2 bases, with 12 bases spanning the gap. The CDR3 has 15 amino acids. Germline V gene sequence: CDR1 MNHEY, CDR2 SVGAGI. This sample was included in a study of post-analysis software for immune sequencing data. Background on the study: Progressive-relapsing, secondary progressive and relapsing-remitting multiple sclerosis were among the disease courses included.

Overall study results and limits: Batch-mates among the samples co-clustered strongly by F measure. Compared against controls, patients with multiple sclerosis displayed significantly lower normalized Chao1 diversity. Higher frequency in patients than in controls was seen for five TRBV segments, with TRBV5-6, TRBV5-1 and TRBV20-1 among them.

The rearrangement links TRBV6-5 to TRBJ1-5; D might be TRBD1 (5 bases). Sample: blood. The TCR comes from a girl aged 2-10 years with multiple sclerosis. In nucleotides, the CDR3 is TGTGCCAGCAGTTCGAGAGGGGAAGGCAATCAGCCCCAGCATTTT. The encoded protein is CASSSRGEGNQPQHF.